This T cell receptor beta chain came from a study of shared clonotypes between healthy human individuals (dated by TCRdb to about 2020). Regarding the study in general: The cohort comprised two women and a few men aged 18 to 49 years. For each donor, CD4 naive and CD4 memory were each run on three plates, CD8 naive on two plates, and CD8 memory on one plate. The study deeply sequenced blood TCR repertoires of 5 or 6 healthy adults to estimate repertoire size and the extent of clonotype sharing between individuals. Different laboratories and diverse techniques were used to prepare libraries and sequence TCR repertoires, to increase sequencing depth and limit assay-specific biases. Leukapheresis yielded between about 0.9 and 9 billion PBMCs per donor. Beyond this particular receptor, the publication reports: Clonotypes shared by all four sorted-subset donors showed higher generation probabilities than non-shared clonotypes. Only blood was sampled, and tissue TCR repertoires likely differ from those in blood. The small number of donors limited the genetic and exposure-history diversity represented. Naive subsets generally had larger estimated clonotype richness than memory subsets did. Sharing across several donors was observed for roughly 5% of naive CD4, 3.5% of naive CD8, 2% to 2.5% of memory CD4, and around 0.4% of memory CD8 clonotypes. Pairwise subsampling indicated that sequencing depth was expected to affect the degree of clonotype sharing among donors. Incomplete sequencing was indicated by rarefaction of sorted-subset datasets, despite the large sequencing depth.

Healthy HIV-negative adults with no recently reported acute infections or vaccinations were included as donors. All donors were Caucasian adults living in Nashville, Tennessee, USA. CD4+ T cells were enriched by magnetic negative selection; naive cells were then positively selected on CD45RA, and the negative fraction formed the memory subset. After blood collection by leukapheresis, PBMCs were isolated using Ficoll-Histopaque density gradient centrifugation and then cryopreserved in the vapor phase of liquid nitrogen. Analytical flow cytometry was used to check the purity and quantity of every magnetically sorted T cell population. Genomic DNA was isolated from every sorted fraction and measured by UV absorbance on a Nanodrop 2000c. TCR CDR3 regions were amplified from genomic DNA by multiplex PCR using the deep immunoSEQ assay. Genomic DNA extracted from each cell subset was distributed evenly over all wells of several immunoSEQ 96-well plates, and each plate served as one replicate. For sorted subsets, each replicate PCR was loaded with 200 ng genomic DNA, equivalent to 25,000 to 30,000 T cell genomes. Purified libraries were measured with a Qubit 3.0 fluorometer, size-checked on a Bioanalyzer 2100, and measured again with the KAPA Library Quantification kit. Every immunoSEQ 96-well plate was sequenced on a dedicated single-read 150-cycle Illumina NextSeq 550 flow cell. From the authors' description of their analysis: Because only junctional sequences without quality scores were contained in the immunoSEQ output, filtering matching that applied to full-length reads could not be performed. Sequences were annotated with PyIR, a Python wrapper for IgBLAST v1.9, using IMGT germline references to assign V/J genes and CDR3. Any read was removed if the V/J assignment was weak (E-value above 1e-6), the CDR3 was missing, or the read contained stop codons, out-of-frame junctions, or ambiguous translated residues. A V3J clonotype was defined by an identical inferred V gene, J gene, and CDR3 amino acid sequence. Percentage overlap between repertoires was computed as shared unique clonotypes divided by the size of the smaller repertoire. RTK rarefaction, the Chao1 estimator, and Recon v2.1 estimates of unobserved clonotypes were used to assess repertoire richness. Generation probabilities were computed with OLGA for all TCRbeta clonotypes obtained by the gDNA method from a handful of donors. TCRdb took this table from immuneACCESS and kept in-frame rearrangements with V and J called. Such tables lack part of the clones; where checked against another copy, unresolved V genes explain under half of the gap, and the rest is unexplained. V and J calls and clone size follow that table, whereas D and trimming were derived from the DNA. Within this sample are hundreds of thousands of clones, with 60% to 80% of them counted one time only. 1.8% of the sample goes to the ten largest clones.

Notes on this clone: Its specific antigen is unknown. Per-base quality was not reported, and no clone a single base away is much larger than it.

In the germline V gene, CDR1 corresponds to MDHEN and CDR2 to SYDVKM. The CDR3 numbers 15 residues from cysteine through phenylalanine. Only CDR3 DNA remains: 45 bases, in frame from the first base. The trim is 6 bases for V and 2 bases for J, with a gap of 16 bases between the germline ends. The TCR was taken from a woman under 40 in good health. Here the chain combines TRBV28 and TRBJ2-5, and the D gene may be TRBD1, 5 bases matching. The sequencing sample was made of memory CD4+ T cells sorted from blood. This sample's cell subset or site label indicates: CD45RA-negative fraction. The DNA sequence is as follows: TGTGCCAGCAGCACCCGCTCAGGGAAACAAGAGACCCAGTACTTC. The resulting protein is CASSTRSGKQETQYF.